The clone carrying this T cell receptor beta chain was observed many times. Its antigen is unidentified. The data stem from a study of spatial heterogeneity in lung cancer. Study-wide background: Alpha-chain sequences were consistently detected in smaller numbers than beta-chain sequences.

The CDR3 sequence is 15 residues long. J lost 2 bases, V lost 0 bases, and 2 bases had no gene match. The germline CDR1 and CDR2 sequences are SGHRS and YFSETQ. Time point given: blood at routine non-recurrence follow-up after resection. Findings and limits, study-wide: Expanded tumor TCRs that were ubiquitous appeared in blood more at resection than follow-up.

TCRdb reanalysed the 5' RACE reads using MiXCR and keeps one entry per CDR3 protein. The table includes approximately 30,000 distinct CDR3 sequences, about 9.4% detected once. The genes are TRBV5-1 and TRBJ2-3, with 8 bases fitting TRBD1. The receptor's source is a female donor with early-stage non-small cell lung cancer. The sequenced sample was PBMCs, obtained at follow-up. Here the CDR3 DNA reads TGCGCCAGCAGCTTGGACAGGGGGACCACAGATACGCAGTATTTT. As protein: CASSLDRGTTDTQYF. Full variable domain (rest looked up from reference TRBV5-1 and TRBJ2-3): KAGVTQTPRYLIKTRGQQVTLSCSPISGHRSVSWYQQTPGQGLQFLFEYFSETQRNKGNFPGRFSGRQFSNSRSEMNVSTLELGDSALYLCASSLDRGTTDTQYFGPGTRLTVL.